Listed below are T cell receptor beta chains from one sample, sequenced in a study of shared T cell receptors in the human thymus. Sequencing was performed with immunoSEQ multiplex PCR; in TCRdb, only in-frame clones are kept and a portion is missing. The table includes 700,000 or so clones, roughly 88% detected once. The same data also contributed to another study, on human thymus T cells.

The sequencing sample was made of thymocytes. The receptor set was obtained from a girl in the first two years of life with a congenital heart defect. Both conserved end residues are part of each CDR3. D genes are given only for firm matches. The size of a clone is reported for some rows only, either as once, few or many, or as a class for expanded clones.

V	D	J	size	DNA	CDR3
TRBV6-5	TRBD1	TRBJ2-7	-	TGTGCCAGCATGCAGGGGGCAAGTCCCTACGAGCAGTACTTC	CASMQGASPYEQYF
TRBV7-9	-	TRBJ1-2	-	TGTGCCAGCAGTCAGCAGGGTACTCCTAACTATGGCTACACCTTC	CASSQQGTPNYGYTF
TRBV2	TRBD1	TRBJ1-4	once	TGTGCCCAAAAGGGGGCTTCTAATGAAAAACTGTTTTTT	CAQKGASNEKLFF
TRBV5-1	-	TRBJ1-2	-	TGCGCCAGCAGCTTGGTAGCGGTCTATGGCTACACCTTC	CASSLVAVYGYTF
TRBV18	TRBD1	TRBJ2-6	-	TGTGCCAGCTTCTCGACAGGGTGGTACTCTGGGGCCAACGTCCTGACTTTC	CASFSTGWYSGANVLTF
TRBV6-5	TRBD2	TRBJ2-2	-	TGTGCCAGCAGTACGGGGGGTGTCGGGGAGCTGTTTTTT	CASSTGGVGELFF
TRBV6-5	-	TRBJ2-1	once	TGTGCCAGCAGTTATCTTGGACTGGCGTTCAATGAGCAGTTCTTC	CASSYLGLAFNEQFF
TRBV27	TRBD2	TRBJ2-5	-	TGTGCCAGCAGTTTATCCCCATTAAGCCGGGGGGTGACCCAGTACTTC	CASSLSPLSRGVTQYF
TRBV7-8	TRBD2	TRBJ2-1	-	TGTGCCAGCAGCCCATTTAGAGGGGCTAGCGGGGGCACCACTGTTGAGCAGTTCTTC	CASSPFRGASGGTTVEQFF
TRBV5-1	TRBD1	TRBJ1-2	-	TGCGCCAGCAGCATAGGACAGGGGGAGTGTGGCTACACCTTC	CASSIGQGECGYTF
TRBV28	TRBD2	TRBJ2-1	-	TGTGCCAGCAGTTTATGGTGCACGGCGGGGGAACATGAGCAGTTCTTC	CASSLWCTAGEHEQFF
TRBV9	-	TRBJ2-3	-	TGTGCCAGCAGCGTGGACGGACATCCTAGCACAGATACGCAGTATTTT	CASSVDGHPSTDTQYF
TRBV5-1	-	TRBJ2-1	-	TGCGCCAGCAGCTTGCAGCCCGGGTCTAAGGAGCAGTTCTTC	CASSLQPGSKEQFF
TRBV23-1	TRBD1	TRBJ1-1	once	TGCGCCAGCAGTTCGTCCGGGACAGGGGCTTTGAACACTGAAGCTTTCTTT	CASSSSGTGALNTEAFF
TRBV28	-	TRBJ1-5	-	TGTGCCAGCACGTCGGGGGGAAGCAATCAGCCCCAGCATTTT	CASTSGGSNQPQHF
TRBV18	-	TRBJ2-1	once	TGTGCCAGCTCACCATGGTACAGACTCAGAAGCGGCAATGAGCAGTTCTTC	CASSPWYRLRSGNEQFF
TRBV27	TRBD1	TRBJ2-7	-	TGTGCCAGCAAGAAGGGGCCGACAGGGGTATCCTACGAGCAGTACTTC	CASKKGPTGVSYEQYF
TRBV19	-	TRBJ1-2	-	TGTGCCAGCAGAGACAGGTATAAGGGCTACACCTTC	CASRDRYKGYTF
TRBV7-2	-	TRBJ1-6	once	TGTGCCAGCAGCCTAAAGGGTGGTGAGGGCGAAAATTCACCCCTCCACTTT	CASSLKGGEGENSPLHF
TRBV6-4	-	TRBJ2-3	-	TGTGCCAGCTCCTGGAGGACAGGCACAGATACGCAGTATTTT	CASSWRTGTDTQYF
TRBV11-2	-	TRBJ1-2	-	TGTGCCAGCAGCTTGGTACTCAACTATGGCTACACCTTC	CASSLVLNYGYTF
TRBV7-8	TRBD1	TRBJ1-1	-	TGTGCCAGCAGCTTAGAAGGACTACTCAGGGGGACGAGATGGAACACTGAAGCTTTCTTT	CASSLEGLLRGTRWNTEAFF
TRBV6-5	-	TRBJ1-3	-	TGTGCCAGCACCAGGGGAAGAAGAGGAAACACCATATATTTT	CASTRGRRGNTIYF
TRBV2	-	TRBJ1-5	-	TGTGCCAGCAGTGGGGTAAGAGATCTAGGTCGACAGCCCCAGCATTTT	CASSGVRDLGRQPQHF
TRBV6-5	-	TRBJ2-2	-	TGTGCCAGCAGTTACGCAGGGGATAGGGACACCGGGGAGCTGTTTTTT	CASSYAGDRDTGELFF
TRBV9	-	TRBJ1-2	-	TGTGCCAGCAGCGTAGCACATTATGAGGGGAGGAATGGCTACACCTTC	CASSVAHYEGRNGYTF
TRBV4-2	TRBD1	TRBJ2-2	-	TGTGCCAGCAGCCCGACGGACAGGTCTAACACCGGGGAGCTGTTTTTT	CASSPTDRSNTGELFF